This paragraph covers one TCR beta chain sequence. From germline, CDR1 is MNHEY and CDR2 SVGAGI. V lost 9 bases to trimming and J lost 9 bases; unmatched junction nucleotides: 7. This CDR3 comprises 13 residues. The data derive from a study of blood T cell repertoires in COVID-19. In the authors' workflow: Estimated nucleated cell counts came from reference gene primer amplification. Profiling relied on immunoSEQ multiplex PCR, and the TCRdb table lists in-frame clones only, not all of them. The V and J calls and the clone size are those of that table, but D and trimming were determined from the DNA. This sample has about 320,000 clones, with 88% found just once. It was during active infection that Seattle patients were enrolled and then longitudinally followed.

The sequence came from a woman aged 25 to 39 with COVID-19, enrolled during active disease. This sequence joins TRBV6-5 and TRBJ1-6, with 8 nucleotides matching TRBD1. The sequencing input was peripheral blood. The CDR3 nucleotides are TGTGCCAGTTATCAGGGGGCGAGTTCACCCCTCCACTTT. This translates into CASYQGASSPLHF.